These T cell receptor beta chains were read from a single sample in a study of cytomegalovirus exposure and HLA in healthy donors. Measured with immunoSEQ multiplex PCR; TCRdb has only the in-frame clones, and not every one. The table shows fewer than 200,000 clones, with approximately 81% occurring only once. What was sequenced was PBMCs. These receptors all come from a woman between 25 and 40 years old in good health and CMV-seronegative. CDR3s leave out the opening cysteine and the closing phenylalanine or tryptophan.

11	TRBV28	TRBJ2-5	ASDVAGEETQY
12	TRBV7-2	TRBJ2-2	ASSLSSGPGELF
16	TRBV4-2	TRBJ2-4	ASSRSTGTQRLENIQY
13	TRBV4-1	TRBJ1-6	ASSQGQLGDSPLH
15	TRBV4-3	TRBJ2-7	ASSQSATWDISYEQY
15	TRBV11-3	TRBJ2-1	ASSLEGAGGSFTEQF
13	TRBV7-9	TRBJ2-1	ASSWPSGGSSEQF
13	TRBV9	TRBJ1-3	ASSVNRGRGNTIY
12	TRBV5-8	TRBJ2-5	ASSPRGGAKTQY
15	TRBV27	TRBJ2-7	ASSLRGNKGTLYEQY
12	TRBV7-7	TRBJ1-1	ASSPAGGDTEAF
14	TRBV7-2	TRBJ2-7	ASSRLAGGYFHEQY
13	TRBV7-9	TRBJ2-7	ASSLVEGSSYEQY
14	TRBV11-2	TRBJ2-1	ASSLGPQRDYNEQF
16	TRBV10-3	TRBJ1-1	AIRPIDTRTGVGTEAF
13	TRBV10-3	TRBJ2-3	AISEALAIADTQY
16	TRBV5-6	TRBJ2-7	ASSSYSLGRYLSYEQY
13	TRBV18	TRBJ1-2	ASSPRDARLGGYT
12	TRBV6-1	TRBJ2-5	ASSGTGGQETQY
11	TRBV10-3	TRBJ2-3	ATETGGTDTQY
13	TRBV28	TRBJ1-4	ASSLGLTDTKKLF
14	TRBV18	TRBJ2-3	ASSPQTGSSTDTQY
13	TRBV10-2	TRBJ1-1	ASSAQGSRFTEAF
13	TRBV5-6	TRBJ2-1	ASRPQDSSYNEQF
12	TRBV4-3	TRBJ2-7	ASSQDRTGLEQY
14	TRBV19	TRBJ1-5	ASSIVGVGSNQPQH
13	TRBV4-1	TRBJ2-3	ASSPRGERTDTQY
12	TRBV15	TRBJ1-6	ATSSQGANSPLH
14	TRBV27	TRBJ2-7	ASSLTPSSHSYEQY
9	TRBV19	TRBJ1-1	ASSTAAGAF
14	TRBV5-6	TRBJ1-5	ASSLGGPNSNQPQH
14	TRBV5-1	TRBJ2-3	ASSLVPSGGTDTQY
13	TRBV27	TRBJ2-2	ASSSSRGLSGELF
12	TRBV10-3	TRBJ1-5	AISEQGAHQPQH
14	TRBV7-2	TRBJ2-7	ASSLRSGLADYEQY
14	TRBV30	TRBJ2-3	AWSVGTGITTDTQY
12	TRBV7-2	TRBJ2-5	ASSEGQVFETQY
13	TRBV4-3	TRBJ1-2	ASSQENRLSYGYT
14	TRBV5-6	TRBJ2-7	ASSLGGPTGTWEQY
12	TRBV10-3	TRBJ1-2	AISEGTGGYGYT
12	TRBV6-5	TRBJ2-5	ASSQTSGGGTQY
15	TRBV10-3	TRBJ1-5	AISESGGSYSNQPQH
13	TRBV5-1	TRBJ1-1	ASSLGPGTNTEAF
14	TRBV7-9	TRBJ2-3	SSSLVGGSLLDTQY
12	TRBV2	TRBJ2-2	ASLAGADTGELF
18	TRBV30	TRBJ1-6	AWSVSPGGPSRSYNSPLH
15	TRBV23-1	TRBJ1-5	ASSQIGAGQGAQPQH
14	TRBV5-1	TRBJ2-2	ASSLEASGFVGELF
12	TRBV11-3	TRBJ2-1	ASSLGPGPNEQF
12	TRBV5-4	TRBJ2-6	ASRPSSGANGLT
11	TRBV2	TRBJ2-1	ASSEAGRGEQF
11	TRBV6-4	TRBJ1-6	ASSDSLNSPLH
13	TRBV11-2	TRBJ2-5	ASSSESGQGETQY
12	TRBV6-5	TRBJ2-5	ASSHWDREETQY
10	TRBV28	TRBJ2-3	ASIGETDTQY
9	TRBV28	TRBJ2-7	ASGGVHEQY
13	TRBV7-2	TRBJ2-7	ASSQQAIGGYEQY
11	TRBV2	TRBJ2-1	ASGEGVYNEQF
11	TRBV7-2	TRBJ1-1	ASSVQGDTEAF